This T cell receptor beta chain is from a study of beta chain features in type 1 diabetes. Overall study: Examination of sorted cells across all samples involved 98,000,000 or so cells. Overall study findings and caveats: It was among patients, rather than healthy donors, that naive, central memory and Treg TCRB repertoires appeared more similar. Short templates might get an advantage during PCR, and this would be equal in patients and controls.

cDNA synthesis used the whole RNA isolate, giving expressed TCRB sequences. The data were produced by immunoSEQ multiplex PCR, yet TCRdb's version contains in-frame clones alone and is incomplete. The repertoire holds 970,000 or so clones, with under 20% as singletons. This clone has more than one count but fewer than ten. Antigen specificity is unknown. Blood was drawn once from each donor into heparinised tubes. The draws averaged about 120 mL. The receptor was isolated from a woman younger than 30 in good health. The sequenced sample consisted of naive CD4+ T cells from blood.

In DNA form, the CDR3 reads TGTGCCAGCAGTTACTCGCCAGGGAACGAGCAGTACTTC. It yields the protein CASSYSPGNEQYF. V usage is TRBV6-5 and J usage is TRBJ2-7, with a tentative D call TRBD1 (5 bases). V shed 0 bases and J shed 5 bases, with 8 bases lying between them. From germline, CDR1 is MNHEY and CDR2 SVGAGI. This CDR3 is built from 13 residues.